The text below deals with one T cell receptor beta chain. The antigen this receptor binds is unknown. Qualities for individual bases were not recorded, and no much larger clone is one base off. V sheds 8 bases and J sheds 0 bases, leaving 14 bases between their ends. From the cysteine through the phenylalanine, the CDR3 covers 14 amino acids. Only the CDR3 region is kept as DNA, spanning 42 bases read in frame from base 1. Per the germline V gene, MGHDK is the CDR1 and SYGVNS is the CDR2. The donors were healthy, HIV-negative adults who had no recently reported acute infections or vaccinations. All donors were Caucasian adults living in Nashville, Tennessee, USA. CD4+ T cells were enriched through magnetic negative selection, after which naive cells were positively selected on CD45RA and the remaining negative fraction served as the memory subset. After blood collection by leukapheresis, PBMCs were isolated using Ficoll-Histopaque density gradient centrifugation and then cryopreserved in the vapor phase of liquid nitrogen. Analytical flow cytometry was used to check the purity and quantity of every magnetically sorted T cell population. Genomic DNA was isolated from every sorted fraction and measured by UV absorbance on a Nanodrop 2000c.

The data derive from a study of shared clonotypes between healthy human individuals (dated by TCRdb to between 2020 and 2021). At the level of the whole study: The cohort comprised a couple of women and a few men aged 18 to 49 years. Each donor's leukapheresis produced roughly between roughly 0.85 and 9.5 billion PBMCs. To estimate repertoire size and how much clonotype sharing occurs between individuals, the study deeply sequenced the blood TCR repertoires of about five healthy adults. For each donor, three plates each were used for CD4 naive and CD4 memory, two plates were used for CD8 naive, and one plate was used for CD8 memory. Libraries were prepared and TCR repertoires were sequenced by different laboratories using diverse techniques, in order to increase sequencing depth and limit assay-specific biases. Overall study outcomes, separate from this receptor: Only blood was sampled, and tissue TCR repertoires likely differ from those in blood. Based on pairwise subsampling, the degree of clonotype sharing among donors was expected to be affected by sequencing depth. Incomplete sequencing was indicated by rarefaction of sorted-subset datasets, despite the large sequencing depth. Larger estimated clonotype richness was generally found for naive subsets than for memory subsets. The small number of donors limited the genetic and exposure-history diversity represented. Higher generation probabilities were observed for clonotypes shared by all four sorted-subset donors than for non-shared clonotypes. Approximately 5% of naive CD4, 3.5% of naive CD8, approximately 2.2% of memory CD4, and 0.35% to 0.5% of memory CD8 clonotypes were shared across several donors.

Using the deep immunoSEQ assay, multiplex PCR amplified TCR CDR3 regions from genomic DNA. Genomic DNA extracted from each cell subset was distributed evenly over all wells of several immunoSEQ 96-well plates, and each plate served as one replicate. For sorted subsets, 200 to 250 ng of genomic DNA, equivalent to tens of thousands of T cell genomes, went into each replicate PCR. Purified libraries were measured with a Qubit 3.0 fluorometer, size-checked on a Bioanalyzer 2100, and measured again with the KAPA Library Quantification kit. A separate single-read 150-cycle Illumina NextSeq 550 flow cell was used to sequence each immunoSEQ 96-well plate. In the original analysis: Because the immunoSEQ output held only junctional sequences and lacked quality scores, the filtering could not match the filtering applied to full-length reads. Sequences were annotated with PyIR, a Python wrapper for IgBLAST v1.9, and V/J genes and CDR3 were assigned using IMGT germline references. Reads were filtered out if the reads had weak V/J assignments (E-value above 1e-6), no CDR3, stop codons, out-of-frame junctions, or ambiguous translated residues. V3J clonotypes were defined as sequences sharing the same inferred V gene, J gene, and CDR3 amino acid sequence. Percentage overlap between repertoires was computed as shared unique clonotypes divided by the size of the smaller repertoire. Richness of each repertoire was evaluated using RTK rarefaction, the Chao1 estimator, and Recon v2.1 estimates of unobserved clonotypes. Generation probabilities were computed with OLGA for all TCRbeta clonotypes obtained by the gDNA method from several donors. What TCRdb holds here is the immuneACCESS table cut down to in-frame rearrangements. Part of the clones is not present; checked against another copy, under half of the missing clones reflect an unresolved V gene, and the others are unexplained. The V and J calls and clone size were taken over from that table, and D and trimming were inferred from the DNA. The sample table lists around 2.5 million clones, more than 85% of them with a count of one. In total, the top ten clones hold around 0.4% of the sample.

The receptor comes from a man younger than 30 in good health. Some clones in this sample may be carry-over from other donors' samples. The sample consisted of naive CD4+ T cells from PBMCs. The intended sense of this specimen's cell subset or site label: CD45RA+ positively selected. The chain joins TRBV25-1 to TRBJ2-7, with TRBD2 perhaps the D gene, on 6 matching bases. Here the CDR3 is given as CASSGLASSYEQYF. The nucleotide sequence is given as TGTGCCAGCTCGGGGCTAGCGAGCTCCTACGAGCAGTACTTC.